One and the same sample provided the 22 T cell receptor beta chains below, sequenced in a study of shared clonotypes between healthy human individuals. Measured with immunoSEQ multiplex PCR; TCRdb has only the in-frame clones, and not every one. The table records millions of clones, around 94% of them present only once. The sample was naive CD4+ T cells sorted from blood. The subset was: CD45RA+ positively selected. Receptors originate from a man between 18 and 29 years old in good health.

A remark on this clone: Other DNA sequences of this sample code for an identical CDR3. The chain links TRBV28 to TRBJ2-7; TRBD1 is a possible D gene (7 bases). The CDR3 is 14 amino acids. V was pared by 2 bases and J by 0 bases, with 8 bases between. Germline CDR1 is MDHEN and CDR2 is SYDVKM. CDR3 residues: CASSLQGGSYEQYF. The DNA for the CDR3 is TGTGCCAGCAGTTTACAGGGGGGCTCCTACGAGCAGTACTTC. The full variable domain, rest sourced from reference TRBV28 and TRBJ2-7, is DVKVTQSSRYLVKRTGEKVFLECVQDMDHENMFWYRQDPGLGLRLIYFSYDVKMKEKGDIPEGYSVSREKKERFSLILESASTNQTSMYLCASSLQGGSYEQYFGPGTRLTVT.

This chain uses TRBV7-2 with TRBJ1-6; no firm D call. V was clipped by 1 base and J by 0 bases, with 10 bases between them. Germline values: CDR1 SGHTA, CDR2 FQGNSA. This CDR3 spans 17 amino acids. The CDR3 region is CASSLDRVSSYNSPLHF. As DNA, the CDR3 is TGTGCCAGCAGCTTAGATCGAGTTAGCTCCTATAATTCACCCCTCCACTTT.

This rearrangement joins TRBV6-1 to TRBJ2-7; a weak D match, TRBD1 (5 bases). V was clipped by 6 bases and J by 5 bases, with 14 bases between them. This CDR3 comprises 13 residues. Germline-derived CDR1 and CDR2 are MNHNS and SASEGT. The CDR3 protein is CASRGRVINEQYF. The CDR3 nucleotides read TGTGCCAGCAGAGGCAGGGTGATCAACGAGCAGTACTTC.

The chain combines TRBV18 with TRBJ2-7; perhaps TRBD2 as D (7 bases). V was cut by 2 bases and J by 1 base, with 9 bases left in between. In germline, CDR1 is KGHSH, CDR2 LQKENI. The CDR3 sequence is 14 residues long. The CDR3 loop is CASSPEGGSYEQYF. CDR3 in DNA: TGTGCCAGCTCACCAGAGGGGGGGTCCTACGAGCAGTACTTC.

This clone occurred once. The chain uses TRBV7-2 and TRBJ2-3; 12 nucleotides align to TRBD1. The V gene's germline CDR1 is SGHTA and CDR2 FQGNSA. Trimming took 8 bases from V and 0 from J; bases not matched to a gene: 9. The CDR3 consists of 17 residues. DNA for the CDR3: TGTGCCAGCCGGCAGGGGACAGGGGGCCAGAGCACAGATACGCAGTATTTT. It yields the protein CASRQGTGGQSTDTQYF.

The rearrangement joins TRBV7-2 to TRBJ2-3, with a weak D call TRBD1 (6 bases). V was cut by 5 bases and J by 6 bases, with 12 bases left in between. From germline, CDR1 is SGHTA and CDR2 FQGNSA. This CDR3 is built from 13 residues. The CDR3 spells CASSRGQPDTQYF. The DNA of the CDR3 is TGTGCCAGCAGCAGGGGACAACCCGATACGCAGTATTTT.

The chain recombines TRBV6-5 with TRBJ2-5, with 8 bases aligning to TRBD1. The CDR3 is 11 amino acids. After removal of 6 bases from V and 9 bases from J, the junction contained 3 bases not matched to a gene. The germline CDR1 and CDR2 sequences are MNHEY and SVGAGI. The CDR3 loop is CASRQTGAQYF. Written as DNA, the CDR3 is TGTGCCAGCAGACAGACAGGGGCCCAGTACTTC.

The chain employs TRBV30 and TRBJ2-1; 10 bases are shared with TRBD2. V dropped 0 bases and J dropped 4; count of bases not matched to a gene: 6. Germline CDR1 and CDR2: GTSNPN and SVGIG (reference sequence). The CDR3 length is 16 residues. CDR3 residues: CAWSVTRTSGYNEQFF. CDR3 nucleotides: TGTGCCTGGAGTGTAACGAGGACTAGCGGTTACAATGAGCAGTTCTTC.

This chain uses TRBV2 with TRBJ1-1, with a weak D call TRBD1 (6 bases). With 7 bases removed from V and 1 base from J, the gap between germline ends came to 28 bases. Germline V gene data show CDR1 as SNHLY and CDR2 as FYNNEI. This CDR3 is built from 19 residues. The CDR3 nucleotides read TGTGCCAGCACGGACTTTGGCCGGACAGAAAACGAAAGGAACACTGAAGCTTTCTTT. Protein: CASTDFGRTENERNTEAFF.

The V gene is TRBV30, the J gene TRBJ1-6, with 8 bases that match TRBD1. The J segment lost 11 bases and the V segment lost 2 bases, leaving 2 bases of the junction unmatched. CDR1 and CDR2 from the germline V gene are GTSNPN and SVGIG (reference sequence). The CDR3 is 12 residues long. The CDR3 DNA is TGTGCCTGGAGTACAGGGGGAACACCCCTCCACTTT. Translated: CAWSTGGTPLHF.

Of note for this clone: This sample includes further DNA sequences coding for the same CDR3. This chain joins TRBV11-2 and TRBJ2-2, with 7 bases that match TRBD1. Looked up from germline, CDR1 is SGHAT and CDR2 is FQNNGV. This CDR3 has 15 amino acids. Trimming at V came to 5 bases and at J to 2 bases, leaving 5 bases not matched to a gene. CDR3 coding DNA: TGTGCCAGCAGCCGTAACAGGGGTAACACCGGGGAGCTGTTTTTT. Translated, it gives CASSRNRGNTGELFF.

The chain carries TRBV9 and TRBJ2-1, with a tentative D call TRBD2 (6 bases). Trimming shortened V by 0 bases and J by 15 bases, and 13 bases separated the two germline ends. Germline CDR1 and CDR2: SGDLS and YYNGEE. The CDR3 has 12 amino acids. The CDR3 nucleotides read TGTGCCAGCAGCGTAGGCACTAGCTGGCTGTTCTTC. Residues: CASSVGTSWLFF.

The V gene is TRBV4-1, the J gene TRBJ1-5, with D tentatively TRBD1 (6 bases). The V and J ends lost 4 bases and 2 bases respectively, with 15 bases between them. In germline, CDR1 is MGHRA, CDR2 YSYEKL. This CDR3 spans 16 amino acids. The CDR3 sequence is CASSLWGGGGNQPQHF. As DNA, the CDR3 is TGCGCCAGCAGCCTGTGGGGGGGCGGCGGCAATCAGCCCCAGCATTTT.

The chain has TRBV7-2 and TRBJ2-5, with D unclear. Germline V gene sequence: CDR1 SGHTA, CDR2 FQGNSA. The CDR3 runs 14 residues. V lost 2 bases and J lost 9, with 16 bases in between. In nucleotides, the CDR3 is TGTGCCAGCAGCTTAAGCCAGCTGGAGAGAGCCCAGTACTTC. It codes for CASSLSQLERAQYF.

V and J are TRBV7-2 and TRBJ2-1, with 9 bases matching TRBD2. Trimming at V came to 0 bases and at J to 9 bases, leaving 3 bases not matched to a gene. Germline-derived CDR1 and CDR2 are SGHTA and FQGNSA. This CDR3 comprises 14 residues. The CDR3 DNA is TGTGCCAGCAGCTTAGCGGGACTAGCTATTGAGCAGTTCTTC. Translated: CASSLAGLAIEQFF. The full variable domain, completed using reference TRBV7-2 and TRBJ2-1, is GAGVSQSPSNKVTEKGKDVELRCDPISGHTALYWYRQSLGQGLEFLIYFQGNSAPDKSGLPSDRFSAERTGGSVSTLTIQRTQQEDSAVYLCASSLAGLAIEQFFGPGTRLTVL.

CDR3 in amino acids: CASRSRAGNEQFF. Here the CDR3 DNA reads TGTGCCAGTAGGTCAAGGGCGGGGAATGAGCAGTTCTTC. The rearrangement uses TRBV19 and TRBJ2-1; D is possibly TRBD2 (6 bases). The CDR3 covers 13 residues. Deletions cut 6 bases from V and 7 bases from J, with 13 bases between. In germline, CDR1 is LNHDA, CDR2 SQIVND (reference sequence). The variable domain in full, completed from reference TRBV19 and TRBJ2-1, reads DGGITQSPKYLFRKEGQNVTLSCEQNLNHDAMYWYRQDPGQGLRLIYYSQIVNDFQKGDIAEGYSVSREKKESFPLTVTSAQKNPTAFYLCASRSRAGNEQFFGPGTRLTVL.

The genes are TRBV28 and TRBJ2-7; 8 bases fit TRBD2. Per the germline V gene, CDR1 is MDHEN and CDR2 is SYDVKM. V trimming: 3 bases; J trimming: 5 bases; junction bases outside the gene matches: 6. This CDR3 is built from 14 residues. CDR3 sequence (DNA): TGTGCCAGCAGTTTCGGGGGGGCAAAGGACGAGCAGTACTTC. It specifies CASSFGGAKDEQYF.

This chain connects TRBV6-5 to TRBJ1-1; D is perhaps TRBD1 (6 bases). V gave up 2 bases and J gave up 5 bases, with 18 bases separating them. The CDR3 runs to 16 residues. Germline lookup yields CDR1 MNHEY and CDR2 SVGAGI. CDR3 sequence reads: CASSYTDSSSGTEAFF. DNA for the CDR3: TGTGCCAGCAGTTACACGGACAGTTCTTCAGGGACTGAAGCTTTCTTT.

This sequence joins TRBV19 and TRBJ1-3, with unresolved D. This CDR3 region has 16 residues. CDR1 and CDR2 (germline): LNHDA, SQIVND (reference sequence). Trimming took 5 bases from V and 0 from J, leaving 14 bases between them. The CDR3 nucleotides are TGTGCCAGTAGTGCCTCTCCGGATTCCTCTGGAAACACCATATATTTT. Its translation: CASSASPDSSGNTIYF.

This chain links TRBV27 with TRBJ2-6; D perhaps matches TRBD1 (5 bases). Trimming took off 2 bases at V and 5 bases at J, with 16 bases between the two ends. The CDR3 extends over 17 amino acids. Germline V gene lookup returns CDR1 MNHEY and CDR2 SMNVEV (reference sequence). DNA of the CDR3: TGTGCCAGCAGTTTAAACACAGGTCAAGTTAGGGCCAACGTCCTGACTTTC. Protein sequence: CASSLNTGQVRANVLTF.

This clone was seen once. The chain links TRBV5-6 to TRBJ1-2; D is ambiguous. Germline-derived CDR1 and CDR2 are SGHDT and YYEEEE. V lost 2 bases to trimming and J lost 2 bases, with 10 bases between them. The CDR3 is 14 amino acids. CDR3 in DNA: TGTGCCAGCAGCTTCCCGGACCCGAACTATGGCTACACCTTC. Protein: CASSFPDPNYGYTF.

This CDR3 reads CARSLSEVWAQHF. The CDR3 bases are TGTGCCAGAAGCTTGTCGGAGGTATGGGCCCAGCATTTT. The chain links TRBV5-3 to TRBJ1-5; D is uncertain. Being an ORF, TRBV5-3 has a function that is uncertain. The CDR3 sequence is 13 residues long. Trimming removed 1 base at V and 11 bases at J, with 13 bases between.